This T cell receptor beta chain originates from a study of response to subunit inactivated influenza vaccine. Per the germline V gene, CDR1 is SGHKS and CDR2 is YYEKEE (reference sequence). The CDR3 consists of 16 residues. V shed 2 bases and J 2 bases; nucleotides not matched to a gene: 6. This clonotype was seen only a few times. As yet, its antigen is unknown. TCRdb reprocessed the RT-PCR reads via MiXCR and lists one record per CDR3 protein. Among roughly 700,000 distinct CDR3 sequences, 15% to 17% were seen once, and the ten largest hold about 9.9%. Notes on the study in general: Each seasonal flu vaccination may recruit only limited new T cells, authors suggested.

The sequenced sample was PBMCs from blood, obtained 11 to 12 days after vaccination. This chain uses TRBV5-5 with TRBJ2-5; 10 nucleotides line up with TRBD1. The TCR originated in a man aged 50-59 years who received an inactivated influenza vaccine. CDR3 protein: CASSFFDRGLQETQYF. CDR3 DNA sequence: TGTGCCAGCAGCTTTTTTGACAGGGGGCTTCAAGAGACCCAGTACTTC.